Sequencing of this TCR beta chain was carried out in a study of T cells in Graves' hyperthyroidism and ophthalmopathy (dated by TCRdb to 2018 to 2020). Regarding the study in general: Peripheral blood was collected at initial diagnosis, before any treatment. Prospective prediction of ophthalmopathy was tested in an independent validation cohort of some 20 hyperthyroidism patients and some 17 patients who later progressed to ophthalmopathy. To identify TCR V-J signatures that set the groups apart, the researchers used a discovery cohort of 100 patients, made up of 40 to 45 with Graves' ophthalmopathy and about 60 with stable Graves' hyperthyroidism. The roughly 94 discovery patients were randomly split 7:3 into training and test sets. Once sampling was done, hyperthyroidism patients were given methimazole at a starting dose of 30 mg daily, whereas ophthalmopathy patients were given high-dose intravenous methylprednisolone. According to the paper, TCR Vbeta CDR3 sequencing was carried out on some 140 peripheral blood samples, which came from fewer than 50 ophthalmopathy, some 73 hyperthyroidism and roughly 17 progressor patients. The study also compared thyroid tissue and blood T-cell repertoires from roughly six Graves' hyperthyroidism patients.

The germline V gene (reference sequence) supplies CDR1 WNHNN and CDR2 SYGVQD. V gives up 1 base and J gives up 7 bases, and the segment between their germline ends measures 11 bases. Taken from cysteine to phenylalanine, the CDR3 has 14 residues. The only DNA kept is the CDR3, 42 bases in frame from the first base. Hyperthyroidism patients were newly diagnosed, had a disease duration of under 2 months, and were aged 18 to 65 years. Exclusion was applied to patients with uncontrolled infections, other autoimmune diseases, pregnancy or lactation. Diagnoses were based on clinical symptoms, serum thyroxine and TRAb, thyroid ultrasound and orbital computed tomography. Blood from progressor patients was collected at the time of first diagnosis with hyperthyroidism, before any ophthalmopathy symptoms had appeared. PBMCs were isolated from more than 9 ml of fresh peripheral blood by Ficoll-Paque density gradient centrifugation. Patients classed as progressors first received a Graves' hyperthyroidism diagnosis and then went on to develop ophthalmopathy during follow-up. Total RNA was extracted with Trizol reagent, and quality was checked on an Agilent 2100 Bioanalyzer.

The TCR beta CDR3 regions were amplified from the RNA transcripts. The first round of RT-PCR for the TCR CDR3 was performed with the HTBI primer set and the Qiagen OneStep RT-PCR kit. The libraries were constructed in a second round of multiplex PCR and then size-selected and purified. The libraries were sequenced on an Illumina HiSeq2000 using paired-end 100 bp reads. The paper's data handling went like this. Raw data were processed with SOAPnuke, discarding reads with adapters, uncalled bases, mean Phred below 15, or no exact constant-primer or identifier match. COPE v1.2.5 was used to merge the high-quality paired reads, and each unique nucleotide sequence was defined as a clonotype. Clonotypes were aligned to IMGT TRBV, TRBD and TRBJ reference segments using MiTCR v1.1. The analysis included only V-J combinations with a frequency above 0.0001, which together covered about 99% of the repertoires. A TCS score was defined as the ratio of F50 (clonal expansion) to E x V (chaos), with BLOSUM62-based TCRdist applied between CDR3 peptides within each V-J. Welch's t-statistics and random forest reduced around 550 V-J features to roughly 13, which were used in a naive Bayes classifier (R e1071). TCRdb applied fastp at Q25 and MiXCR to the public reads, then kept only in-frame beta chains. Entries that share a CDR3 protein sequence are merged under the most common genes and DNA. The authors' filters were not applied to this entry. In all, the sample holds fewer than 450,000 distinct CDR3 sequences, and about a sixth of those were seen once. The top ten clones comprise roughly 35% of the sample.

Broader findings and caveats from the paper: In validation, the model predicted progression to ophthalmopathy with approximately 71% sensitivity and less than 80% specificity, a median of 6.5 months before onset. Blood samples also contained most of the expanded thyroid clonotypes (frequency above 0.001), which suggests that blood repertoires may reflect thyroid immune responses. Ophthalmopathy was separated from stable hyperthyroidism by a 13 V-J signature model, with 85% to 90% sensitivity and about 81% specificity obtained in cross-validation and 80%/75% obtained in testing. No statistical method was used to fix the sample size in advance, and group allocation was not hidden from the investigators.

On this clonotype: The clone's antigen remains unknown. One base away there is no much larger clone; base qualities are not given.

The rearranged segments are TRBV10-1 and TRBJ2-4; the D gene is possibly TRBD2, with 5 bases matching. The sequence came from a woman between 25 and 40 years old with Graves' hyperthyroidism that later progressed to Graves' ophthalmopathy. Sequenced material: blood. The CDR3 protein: CASSEYTGENIQYF. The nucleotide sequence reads TGCGCCAGCAGTGAGTACACCGGGGAGAACATTCAGTACTTC.